The rows below give T cell receptor beta chains drawn from one sample of a study of PD-1 blockade in classical Hodgkin lymphoma. Only in-frame clones appear in the TCRdb table, and some are missing; sequencing was by immunoSEQ multiplex PCR. The sample has under 70,000 clones; 71% are singletons. The starting material was peripheral blood mononuclear cells (PBMCs), obtained before the second cycle of nivolumab. The receptors were gathered from a human donor with classical Hodgkin lymphoma. The CDR3 runs from the conserved cysteine through the conserved F or W. D genes are given only for firm matches. Clone size is shown for a subset of rows, as once, few, many or a class of expanded clone.

V	length	D	J	size	CDR3	DNA
TRBV7-8	15	TRBD2	TRBJ2-7	NA	CASSLGLAGYGEQYF	TGTGCCAGCAGCCTTGGACTAGCGGGATATGGCGAGCAGTACTTC
TRBV11-2	16	NA	TRBJ1-3	once	CASSRTFVGSGNTIYF	TGTGCCAGCAGCCGGACGTTCGTGGGGTCTGGAAACACCATATATTTT
TRBV6-1	15	NA	TRBJ2-1	NA	CASSENWGVKNEQFF	TGTGCCAGCAGTGAAAACTGGGGGGTGAAGAATGAGCAGTTCTTC
TRBV7-6	12	NA	TRBJ2-2	few	CASSFYTGELFF	TGTGCCAGCAGCTTTTACACCGGGGAGCTGTTTTTT
TRBV5-4	15	NA	TRBJ2-2	NA	CASSLGQDKSGELFF	TGTGCCAGCAGCTTAGGGCAGGATAAGTCCGGGGAGCTGTTTTTT
TRBV6-1	15	TRBD1	TRBJ1-5	NA	CASSPQGAFSQPQHF	TGTGCCAGCAGCCCTCAGGGGGCGTTCAGTCAGCCCCAGCATTTT
TRBV28	15	NA	TRBJ1-3	medium-sized	CASSSLQSSGNTIYF	TGTGCCAGCAGTTCCCTACAAAGCTCTGGAAACACCATATATTTT
TRBV15	18	TRBD2	TRBJ2-1	NA	CATSALAGGPHSYNEQFF	TGTGCCACCAGCGCACTAGCGGGGGGGCCCCACTCCTACAATGAGCAGTTCTTC
TRBV30	13	NA	TRBJ2-4	NA	CAWNTAGGWIQYF	TGTGCCTGGAACACCGCCGGAGGGTGGATCCAGTACTTC
TRBV6-5	15	NA	TRBJ1-5	NA	CASSPGLYSNQPQHF	TGTGCCAGCAGTCCCGGACTATATAGCAATCAGCCCCAGCATTTT
TRBV19	16	TRBD2	TRBJ2-2	NA	CASSIQEREFLGELFF	TGTGCCAGTAGTATCCAAGAGCGGGAGTTTCTCGGGGAGCTGTTTTTT
TRBV11-2	19	TRBD2	TRBJ2-1	NA	CASSLSSYISGGRSNEQFF	TGTGCCAGCAGCTTATCTTCGTACATATCGGGGGGGAGAAGCAATGAGCAGTTCTTC
TRBV19	14	TRBD1	TRBJ2-7	NA	CASSSWDREHEQYF	TGTGCCAGTAGTAGTTGGGACAGGGAACACGAGCAGTACTTC
TRBV4-1	14	TRBD1	TRBJ1-4	once	CASTRTGANEKLFF	TGCGCCAGCACCCGGACAGGGGCTAATGAAAAACTGTTTTTT
TRBV5-1	14	NA	TRBJ1-1	NA	CASTPGGIGEKAFF	TGCGCCAGCACCCCCGGGGGGATAGGGGAGAAAGCTTTCTTT
TRBV18	14	NA	TRBJ1-2	many	CASSPTQGNYGYTF	TGTGCCAGCTCACCCACACAGGGCAACTATGGCTACACCTTC
TRBV28	16	NA	TRBJ1-2	once	CASRTGGGETNYGYTF	TGTGCCAGCAGGACAGGCGGTGGGGAGACAAACTATGGCTACACCTTC
TRBV23-1	13	TRBD1	TRBJ2-7	NA	CASNRDSSYEQYF	TGCGCCAGCAATAGGGACAGCTCCTACGAGCAGTACTTC
TRBV2	12	NA	TRBJ1-2	NA	CASSEEYYGYTF	TGTGCCAGCAGTGAAGAGTACTATGGCTACACCTTC
TRBV5-4	12	NA	TRBJ2-3	few	CASSVATDTQYF	TGTGCCAGCAGCGTCGCTACAGATACGCAGTATTTT
TRBV7-2	19	TRBD1	TRBJ1-2	NA	CASSLLPGGQGGSNYGYTF	TGTGCCAGCAGCTTATTACCCGGCGGACAGGGGGGCTCTAACTATGGCTACACCTTC
TRBV5-1	15	NA	TRBJ2-2	NA	CASSSGLPNTGELFF	TGCGCCAGCAGCTCGGGACTCCCCAACACCGGGGAGCTGTTTTTT
TRBV6-5	16	NA	TRBJ1-2	NA	CASSYSGLGAHYGYTF	TGTGCCAGCAGTTACTCGGGGCTGGGGGCTCACTATGGCTACACCTTC
TRBV6-1	12	NA	TRBJ1-2	NA	CASSETDYGYTF	TGTGCCAGCAGTGAGACAGACTATGGCTACACCTTC
TRBV4-1	13	NA	TRBJ1-1	NA	CASSRRTDTEAFF	TGCGCCAGCAGCCGAAGGACGGACACTGAAGCTTTCTTT
TRBV28	15	TRBD1	TRBJ2-1	NA	CASTLRQGVNNEQFF	TGTGCCAGCACTCTTCGGCAGGGGGTGAACAATGAGCAGTTCTTC
TRBV28	12	NA	TRBJ1-2	few	CASSPGLGGYTF	TGTGCCAGCAGTCCGGGTTTAGGCGGCTACACCTTC
TRBV18	13	NA	TRBJ2-5	NA	CASSPPNQETQYF	TGTGCCAGCTCACCACCTAATCAAGAGACCCAGTACTTC
TRBV6-1	12	NA	TRBJ2-7	NA	CASSLEVYEQYF	TGTGCCAGCAGTTTAGAAGTCTACGAGCAGTACTTC
TRBV5-1	13	TRBD1	TRBJ1-1	NA	CASADRAGTEAFF	TGCGCCAGCGCGGACAGGGCTGGAACTGAAGCTTTCTTT
TRBV5-1	12	NA	TRBJ1-1	NA	CASTDPGAPAFF	TGCGCCAGCACCGACCCAGGAGCTCCGGCTTTCTTT
TRBV11-1	16	TRBD1	TRBJ1-4	NA	CASSSSGTETNEKLFF	TGTGCCAGCAGCTCTTCCGGGACAGAAACTAATGAAAAACTGTTTTTT
TRBV30	13	TRBD2	TRBJ2-7	NA	CAWSAGGTYEQYF	TGTGCCTGGAGTGCCGGGGGGACCTACGAGCAGTACTTC
TRBV29-1	13	NA	TRBJ1-1	few	CSASGQQNTEAFF	TGCAGCGCTAGCGGACAGCAGAACACTGAAGCTTTCTTT
TRBV19	15	NA	TRBJ1-2	NA	CASSIPAGGISGYTF	TGTGCCAGTAGTATCCCCGCGGGTGGGATTTCGGGCTACACCTTC
TRBV19	14	NA	TRBJ1-5	NA	CASRQQGLTQPQHF	TGTGCCAGTAGGCAACAGGGACTCACCCAGCCCCAGCATTTT
TRBV30	13	NA	TRBJ2-2	few	CAQDEGGTGELFF	TGTGCCCAGGACGAGGGGGGCACCGGGGAGCTGTTTTTT
TRBV6-1	13	NA	TRBJ1-6	NA	CASSAPGNSPLHF	TGTGCCAGCAGTGCACCAGGAAATTCACCCCTCCACTTT
TRBV4-1	15	TRBD1	TRBJ2-1	NA	CASSSTGGILNEQFF	TGCGCCAGCAGCTCAACAGGGGGGATTTTAAATGAGCAGTTCTTC
TRBV6-5	14	TRBD2	TRBJ2-1	NA	CASESGRGEMSQFF	TGTGCCAGCGAAAGCGGGAGGGGCGAAATGAGCCAGTTCTTC
TRBV5-1	13	NA	TRBJ1-1	few	CASSLTGLLAAFF	TGCGCCAGCAGCCTTACAGGCCTCCTTGCGGCTTTCTTT
TRBV9	19	TRBD2	TRBJ2-7	NA	CAREELASRQPPRKYEQYF	TGTGCCAGGGAGGAACTAGCGTCGCGACAACCCCCGCGTAAGTACGAGCAGTACTTC
TRBV10-2	12	NA	TRBJ1-1	NA	CASSEVSTEAFF	TGCGCCAGCAGTGAAGTTAGCACTGAAGCTTTCTTT
TRBV7-3	15	NA	TRBJ2-3	NA	CASSLFPPQGDTQYF	TGTGCCAGCAGCTTATTCCCCCCCCAAGGAGATACGCAGTATTTT
TRBV28	12	NA	TRBJ1-2	NA	CASTGGYYGYTF	TGTGCCAGCACGGGGGGTTACTATGGCTACACCTTC
TRBV19	17	NA	TRBJ2-7	NA	CASSANPAGDRPYEQYF	TGTGCCAGTAGTGCCAACCCGGCGGGGGACAGGCCCTACGAGCAGTACTTC
TRBV10-1	12	TRBD1	TRBJ1-1	NA	CASSAGQGSAFF	TGCGCCAGCAGTGCGGGACAGGGTTCGGCTTTCTTT
TRBV4-1	17	TRBD1	TRBJ2-1	NA	CASSQGETGIRLNEQFF	TGCGCCAGCAGCCAAGGGGAGACAGGGATTAGACTCAATGAGCAGTTCTTC
TRBV5-1	14	TRBD1	TRBJ2-7	NA	CASSLTGTPYEQYF	TGCGCCAGCAGCCTGACAGGGACCCCCTACGAGCAGTACTTC
TRBV28	15	NA	TRBJ2-5	NA	CASSLLLGGVETQYF	TGTGCCAGCAGTTTACTCCTCGGTGGGGTTGAGACCCAGTACTTC
TRBV9	16	TRBD2	TRBJ2-5	NA	CASSVEVAGLQETQYF	TGTGCCAGCAGCGTAGAGGTAGCGGGATTACAAGAGACCCAGTACTTC
TRBV6-5	12	NA	TRBJ2-7	NA	CASSYSRSDRYF	TGTGCCAGCAGTTACTCGAGGTCCGATCGGTACTTC
TRBV5-4	15	TRBD1	TRBJ1-1	NA	CASRGQGGMNTEAFF	TGTGCCAGCAGAGGACAGGGAGGGATGAACACTGAAGCTTTCTTT
TRBV6-5	11	NA	TRBJ1-1	few	CASSDRREAFF	TGTGCCAGCAGTGACCGGAGGGAAGCTTTCTTT
TRBV11-3	13	NA	TRBJ2-1	NA	CASTPLGGYEQFF	TGTGCCAGCACCCCCCTAGGAGGTTATGAGCAGTTCTTC
TRBV5-5	14	NA	TRBJ2-1	once	CASSWGDSENEQFF	TGTGCCAGCAGCTGGGGGGACAGCGAAAATGAGCAGTTCTTC
TRBV4-1	15	TRBD1	TRBJ2-7	NA	CASSRSGTGGYEQYF	TGCGCCAGCAGCCGATCTGGGACAGGGGGCTACGAGCAGTACTTC